The clone carrying this T cell receptor (beta chain) is termed medium-sized. As yet, its antigen is unknown. TCRdb fed the 5' RACE reads into MiXCR, producing one record per CDR3 protein. The table lists 20,000 to 25,000 distinct CDR3 sequences, over 4% of them singletons. This sample was included in a study of spatial heterogeneity in lung cancer. Study details: Consistently, beta-chain sequences turned up in larger numbers than alpha-chain sequences did. Counts of TCR transcripts in tumor regions correlated strongly with a T cell module score (derived from matched bulk RNA-seq). Study-level findings and limits: Mutation tallies in tumors tracked expanded intratumoral alpha and beta TCR counts.

Time point defined: sample taken at primary tumor resection. Unsorted samples of tumor, nontumor lung or frozen PBMC had their whole RNA sequenced. Germline CDR1 and CDR2: LNHNV and YYDKDF (reference sequence). This CDR3 has 17 amino acids. Deletions cut 2 bases from V and 0 bases from J, with 15 bases between. The clonotype originates from a male donor with early-stage non-small cell lung cancer. Sequenced here: lung tumor tissue, sampled at surgery. The V call is TRBV15, the J call TRBJ2-3; D is perhaps TRBD1 or TRBD2 (5 bases each). CDR3 bases: TGTGCCACCAGCAGACGACGGGGCAGGTCTAGCACAGATACGCAGTATTTT. This gives the protein CATSRRRGRSSTDTQYF. Combining the CDR3 with reference TRBV15 and TRBJ2-3 gives the whole variable domain DAMVIQNPRYQVTQFGKPVTLSCSQTLNHNVMYWYQQKSSQAPKLLFHYYDKDFNNEADTPDNFQSRRPNTSFCFLDIRSPGLGDTAMYLCATSRRRGRSSTDTQYFGPGTRLTVL.